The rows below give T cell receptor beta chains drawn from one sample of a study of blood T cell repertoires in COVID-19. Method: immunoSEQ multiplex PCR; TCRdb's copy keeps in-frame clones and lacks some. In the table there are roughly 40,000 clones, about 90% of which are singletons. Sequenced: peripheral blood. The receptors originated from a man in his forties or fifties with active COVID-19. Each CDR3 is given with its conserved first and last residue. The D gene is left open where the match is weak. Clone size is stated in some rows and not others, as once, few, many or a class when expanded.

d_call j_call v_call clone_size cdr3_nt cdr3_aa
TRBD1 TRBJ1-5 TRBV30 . TGTGCCTGGAGTGGGACAGGGAAGTTTAATCAGCCCCAGCATTTT CAWSGTGKFNQPQHF
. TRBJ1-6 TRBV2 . TGTGCCAGCAGTGCACAAGCGAATTCACCCCTCCACTTT CASSAQANSPLHF
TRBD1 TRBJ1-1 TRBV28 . TGTGCCAGCAGACTACCGGGACAGGGGGGCACTGAAGCTTTCTTT CASRLPGQGGTEAFF
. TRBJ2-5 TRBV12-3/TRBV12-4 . TGTGCCAGCAGCCCACCAAACGCGGGGACCCAGTACTTC CASSPPNAGTQYF
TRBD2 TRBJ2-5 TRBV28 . TGTGCCAGCAGTTTATGGGGCCAGCGGGGGCCGGGAGAGACCCAGTACTTC CASSLWGQRGPGETQYF
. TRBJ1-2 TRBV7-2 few TGTGCCAGCAGCTTGAAGACAGATCCCTTCTATGGCTACACCTTC CASSLKTDPFYGYTF
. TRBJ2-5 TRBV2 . TGTGCCAGCAGTGAAGCAAGGGGCCAAGAGACCCAGTACTTC CASSEARGQETQYF
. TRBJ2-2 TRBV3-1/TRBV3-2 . TGTGCCAGCAGCCCCCCTCGGGCCGGGGAGCTGTTTTTT CASSPPRAGELFF
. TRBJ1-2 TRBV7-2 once TGTGCCAGCAGCTCCCAGGGCGGGGGCGTAAGGGATGGCTACACCTTC CASSSQGGGVRDGYTF
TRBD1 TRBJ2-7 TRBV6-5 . TGTGCCAGCAGAAGCCACCCGGGACAGGGTAAATTC CASRSHPGQGKF
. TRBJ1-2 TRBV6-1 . TGTGCCAGCAGTGAGCTCCCGGGAACCTCTATTCGCTACACCTTC CASSELPGTSIRYTF
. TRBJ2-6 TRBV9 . TGTGCCAGCAGCGTAGATGACAGACGGGCCAACGTCCTGACTTTC CASSVDDRRANVLTF
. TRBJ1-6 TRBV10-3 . TGTGCCATCAGTGAGTCGACGGGTTCACCCCTCCACTTT CAISESTGSPLHF
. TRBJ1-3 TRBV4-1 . TGCGCCAGCAGCCAGGACAATTTGTCTGGAAACACCATATATTTT CASSQDNLSGNTIYF
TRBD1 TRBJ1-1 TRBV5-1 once TGCGCCAGCAGCTTAGACAGGGCCGGTACTGAAGCTTTCTTT CASSLDRAGTEAFF
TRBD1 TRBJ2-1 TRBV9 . TGTGCCAGCAGCGTAGAAGGGACAGGGGGCCGTTATGAGCAGTTCTTC CASSVEGTGGRYEQFF
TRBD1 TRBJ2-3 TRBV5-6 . TGTGCCAGCAGCCAACCGGGACAGGCCCGAGATACGCAGTATTTT CASSQPGQARDTQYF
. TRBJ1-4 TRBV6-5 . TGTGCCAGCAAGATACAGGGTTACAGCGAAAAACTGTTTTTT CASKIQGYSEKLFF
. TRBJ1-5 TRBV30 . TGTGCCTGGAGTGATTTAACAGGGACGCATCAGCCCCAGCATTTT CAWSDLTGTHQPQHF
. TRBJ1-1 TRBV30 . TGTGCTGGAGTAGGAGGAACTGAAGCTTTCTTT CAGVGGTEAFF
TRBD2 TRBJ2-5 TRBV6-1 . TGTGCCAGCAGTGATCCCGCGGGGGTGGAGACCCAGTACTTC CASSDPAGVETQYF
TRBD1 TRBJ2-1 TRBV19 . TGTGCCAGTAGTATGACTCCGGACAGGGTACGCGAGCAGTTCTTC CASSMTPDRVREQFF
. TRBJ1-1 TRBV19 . TGTGCCAGTAGTTCACCATTATGGAGGGGCGGTGAAGCTTTCTTT CASSSPLWRGGEAFF
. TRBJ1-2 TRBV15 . TGTGCCACCAGCAGTCCCAGCGGAGGGCCTGGCTACACCTTC CATSSPSGGPGYTF
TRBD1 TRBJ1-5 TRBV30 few TGTGCCTGGAGCTGGACAGGGGCTGGCAATCAGCCCCAGCATTTT CAWSWTGAGNQPQHF
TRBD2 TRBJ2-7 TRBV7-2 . TGTGCCAGCAGCCCTCCCAAAAAACTAGCGGGGGGGCAAAAGGAGCAGTACTTC CASSPPKKLAGGQKEQYF
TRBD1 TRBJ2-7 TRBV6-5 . TGTGCCAGCAGGTCCGGGACAGGGAAGCGGGAGCAGTACTTC CASRSGTGKREQYF
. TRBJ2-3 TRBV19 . TGTGCCAGTAGTATCGGGTCCTATTCTAGCACAGATACGCAGTATTTT CASSIGSYSSTDTQYF
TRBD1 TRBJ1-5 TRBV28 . TGTGCCAGCAGTGAGGACAGGGACCAGCCCCAGCATTTT CASSEDRDQPQHF
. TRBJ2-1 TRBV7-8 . TGTGCCAGCAGCACCTCAGGGTTCTCCTACAATGAGCAGTTCTTC CASSTSGFSYNEQFF
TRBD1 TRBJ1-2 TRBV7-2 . TGTGCCAGCAGCAGCCCCAGACAGGGAGCGTATGGCTACACCTTC CASSSPRQGAYGYTF
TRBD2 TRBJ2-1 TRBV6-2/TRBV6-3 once TGTGCCAGCAGTTACGTCACTAGCGGGGGGAGGGATGAGCAGTTCTTC CASSYVTSGGRDEQFF
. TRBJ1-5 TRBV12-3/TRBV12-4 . TGTGCCAGCACGCAAGGGGCGGGACAGCCCCAGCATTTT CASTQGAGQPQHF
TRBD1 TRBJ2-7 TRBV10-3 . TGTGCCATCAGTGAAGGACAGGGCAACGAGCAGTACTTC CAISEGQGNEQYF
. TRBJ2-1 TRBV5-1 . TGCGCCAGCCGGACTACGAATGAGCAGTTCTTC CASRTTNEQFF
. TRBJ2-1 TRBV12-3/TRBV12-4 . TGTGCCAGCAGCCACCGTAGAAATGAGCAGTTCTTC CASSHRRNEQFF